This T cell receptor beta chain was observed in a study of blood T cell repertoires in COVID-19. Enrollees, about 18 to 95 years old, lived in around 23 US areas. V dropped 2 bases and J dropped 9; count of bases not matched to a gene: 11. The CDR3 is 15 amino acids. The V gene's germline CDR1 is SGHVS and CDR2 FQNEAQ. Here immunoSEQ multiplex PCR was the method, and the copy in TCRdb shows in-frame clones only, minus some. Among 300,000 to 400,000 clones, 86% were seen once, and the ten largest hold about 4.2%. The sample comprised PBMCs or T cells enriched from blood (not recorded which). The receptor was isolated from a woman in her 40s with acute COVID-19. The chain employs TRBV7-8 and TRBJ2-7, with TRBD1 matching over 9 bases. Here the CDR3 DNA reads TGTGCCAGCAGCTTATGGGACAGGGATCAACGGGGGCAGTACTTC. It translates to CASSLWDRDQRGQYF.